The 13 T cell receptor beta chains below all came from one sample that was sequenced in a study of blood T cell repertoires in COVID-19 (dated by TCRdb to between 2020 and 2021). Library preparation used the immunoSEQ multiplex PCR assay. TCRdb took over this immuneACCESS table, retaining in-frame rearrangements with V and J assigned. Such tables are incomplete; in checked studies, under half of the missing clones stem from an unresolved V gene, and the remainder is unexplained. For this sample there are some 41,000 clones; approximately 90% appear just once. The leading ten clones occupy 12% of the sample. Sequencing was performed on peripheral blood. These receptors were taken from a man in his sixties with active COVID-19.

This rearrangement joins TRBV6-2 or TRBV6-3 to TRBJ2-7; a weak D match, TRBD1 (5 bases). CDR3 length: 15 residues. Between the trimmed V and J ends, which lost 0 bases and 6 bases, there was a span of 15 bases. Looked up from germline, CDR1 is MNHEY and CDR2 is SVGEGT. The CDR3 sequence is CASSYSSDQGFEQYF. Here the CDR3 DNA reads TGTGCCAGCAGTTACTCCTCAGATCAGGGCTTCGAGCAGTACTTC.

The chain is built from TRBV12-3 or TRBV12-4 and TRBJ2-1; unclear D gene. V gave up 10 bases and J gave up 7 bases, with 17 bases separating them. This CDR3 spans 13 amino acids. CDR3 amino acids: CATHLGVGNEQFF. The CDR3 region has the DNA TGTGCCACCCATTTAGGAGTTGGGAATGAGCAGTTCTTC.

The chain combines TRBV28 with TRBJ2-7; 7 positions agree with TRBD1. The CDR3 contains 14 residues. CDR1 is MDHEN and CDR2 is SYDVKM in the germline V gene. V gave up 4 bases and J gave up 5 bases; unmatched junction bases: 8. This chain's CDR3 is CASSSDRVSDEQYF. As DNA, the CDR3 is TGTGCCAGCAGTTCCGACAGGGTTTCGGACGAGCAGTACTTC.

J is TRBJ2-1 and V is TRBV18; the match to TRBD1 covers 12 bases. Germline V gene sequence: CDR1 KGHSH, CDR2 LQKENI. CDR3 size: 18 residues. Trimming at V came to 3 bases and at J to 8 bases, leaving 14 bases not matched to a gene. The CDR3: CASSPGTGGTRLADEQFF. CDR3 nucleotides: TGTGCCAGCTCACCTGGGACAGGGGGCACTAGATTAGCTGATGAGCAGTTCTTC.

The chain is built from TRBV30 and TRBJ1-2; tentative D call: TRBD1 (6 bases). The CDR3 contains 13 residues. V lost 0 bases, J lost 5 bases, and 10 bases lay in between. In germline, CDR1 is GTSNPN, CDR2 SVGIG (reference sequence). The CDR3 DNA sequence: TGTGCCTGGAGTGTAGGGACATCATATGGCTACACCTTC. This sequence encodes CAWSVGTSYGYTF. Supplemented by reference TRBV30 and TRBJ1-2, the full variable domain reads SQTIHQWPATLVQPVGSPLSLECTVEGTSNPNLYWYRQAAGRGLQLLFYSVGIGQISSEVPQNLSASRPQDRQFILSSKKLLLSDSGFYLCAWSVGTSYGYTFGSGTRLTVV.

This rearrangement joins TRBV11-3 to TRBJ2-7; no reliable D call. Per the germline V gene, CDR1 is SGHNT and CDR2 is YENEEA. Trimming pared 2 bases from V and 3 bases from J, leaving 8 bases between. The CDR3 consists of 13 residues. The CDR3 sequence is CASSLRTDYEQYF. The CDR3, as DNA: TGTGCCAGCAGCTTAAGAACAGACTACGAGCAGTACTTC.

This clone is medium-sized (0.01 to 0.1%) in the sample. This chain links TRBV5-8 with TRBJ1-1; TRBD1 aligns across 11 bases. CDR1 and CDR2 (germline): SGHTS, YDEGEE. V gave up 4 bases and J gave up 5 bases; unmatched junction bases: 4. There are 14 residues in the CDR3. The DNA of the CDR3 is TGTGCCAGCAGCCACGGGACAGGGGGGACTGAAGCTTTCTTT. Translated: CASSHGTGGTEAFF.

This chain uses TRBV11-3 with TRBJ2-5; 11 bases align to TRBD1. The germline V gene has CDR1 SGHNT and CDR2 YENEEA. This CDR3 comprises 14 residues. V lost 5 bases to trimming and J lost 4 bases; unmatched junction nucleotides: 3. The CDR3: CASSRTGGAETQYF. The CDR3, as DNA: TGTGCCAGCAGCCGGACAGGGGGCGCAGAGACCCAGTACTTC.

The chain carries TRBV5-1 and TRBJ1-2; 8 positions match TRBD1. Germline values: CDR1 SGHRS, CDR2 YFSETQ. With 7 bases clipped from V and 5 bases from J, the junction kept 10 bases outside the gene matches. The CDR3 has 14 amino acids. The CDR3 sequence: CASQATGGEYGYTF. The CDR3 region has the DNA TGCGCCAGCCAAGCCACAGGGGGTGAATATGGCTACACCTTC.

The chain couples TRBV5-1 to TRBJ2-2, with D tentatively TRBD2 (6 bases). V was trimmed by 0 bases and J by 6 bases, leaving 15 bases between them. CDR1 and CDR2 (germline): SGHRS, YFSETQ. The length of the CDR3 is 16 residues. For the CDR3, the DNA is TGCGCCAGCAGCTTGGAGGGGTTCGGGAGCCCCGGGGAGCTGTTTTTT. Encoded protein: CASSLEGFGSPGELFF.

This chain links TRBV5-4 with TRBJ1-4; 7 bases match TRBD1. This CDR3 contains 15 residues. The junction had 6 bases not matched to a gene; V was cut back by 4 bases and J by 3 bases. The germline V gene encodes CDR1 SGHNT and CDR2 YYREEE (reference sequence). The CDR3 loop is CASSPTGTANEKLFF. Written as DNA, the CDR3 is TGTGCCAGCAGCCCGACCGGGACAGCTAATGAAAAACTGTTTTTT.

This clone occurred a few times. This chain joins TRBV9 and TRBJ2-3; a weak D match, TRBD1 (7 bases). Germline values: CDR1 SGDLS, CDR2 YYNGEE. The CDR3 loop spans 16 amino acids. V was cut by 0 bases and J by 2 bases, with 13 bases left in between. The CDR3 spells CASSVAEGADTDTQYF. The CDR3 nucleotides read TGTGCCAGCAGCGTAGCGGAGGGGGCCGACACAGATACGCAGTATTTT.

The CDR3 DNA reads as TGTGCCAGCAGTCTAGCGGGAGGTCCCGGGGAGCTGTTTTTT. Amino acid sequence: CASSLAGGPGELFF. The chain uses TRBV2 and TRBJ2-2, with 11 bases aligning to TRBD2. Germline CDR1 SNHLY, CDR2 FYNNEI. The CDR3 runs 14 residues. The V segment lost 5 bases and the J segment 6 bases; nucleotides outside the gene matches: 2.